A selection of T cell receptor beta chains follows, all from one sample in a study of shared clonotypes between healthy human individuals. Produced via immunoSEQ multiplex PCR; TCRdb's table is partial and in-frame only. The table has roughly 660,000 clones, 90% seen once. The sequencing sample was made of memory CD8+ T cells from PBMCs. Receptors originate from a man younger than 30 in good health. Some clones in this sample may be carry-over from other donors' samples. Each CDR3 is given with its conserved first and last residue. A D gene is named only where the DNA matches it firmly. Only some rows state a clone size, as once, few, many or a class for expanded clones.

TRBJ2-2	TRBV7-6	-	TRBD2	TGTGCCAGCAGCTTAAGGGCGGGGGTAGGAAACACCGGGGAGCTGTTTTTT	CASSLRAGVGNTGELFF
TRBJ2-2	TRBV4-3	-	-	TGCGCCAGCAGCCAAGATCTAGGACGGTACACCGGGGAGCTGTTTTTT	CASSQDLGRYTGELFF
TRBJ2-1	TRBV4-3	once	TRBD2	TGCGCCAGCAGCCAAGTATATTTTGAAGCGGGGCGCGATGAGCAGTTCTTC	CASSQVYFEAGRDEQFF
TRBJ2-1	TRBV19	-	TRBD2	TGTGCCAGTAGTATTGGGACTAGCTCCTACAATGAGCAGTTCTTC	CASSIGTSSYNEQFF
TRBJ2-1	TRBV9	once	TRBD2	TGTGCCAGCAGCTCCAAAGGGACTAGCGGTTACAACAATGAGCAGTTCTTC	CASSSKGTSGYNNEQFF
TRBJ1-1	TRBV7-6	-	TRBD1	TGTGCCAGCAGCTTCGACAGGGGCAGGACTGAAGCTTTCTTT	CASSFDRGRTEAFF
TRBJ1-3	TRBV4-3	-	TRBD1	TGCGCCAGCAGCCAAGACCGACAGGGCTTGGCAAACACCATATATTTT	CASSQDRQGLANTIYF
TRBJ1-1	TRBV30	-	-	TGTGCCTGCCTAGAGAGGAGAAAGAACACTGAAGCTTTCTTT	CACLERRKNTEAFF
TRBJ2-7	TRBV29-1	-	TRBD2	TGCAGCGTTGTGGTAGCGGGCCTCTCCTACGAGCAGTACTTC	CSVVVAGLSYEQYF
TRBJ2-7	TRBV9	-	-	TGTGCCAGCAGCGTGGGGGACTTTACCTACGAGCAGTACTTC	CASSVGDFTYEQYF
TRBJ1-1	TRBV28	once	-	TGTGCCAGCAGATTTGGCCCAAACACTGAAGCTTTCTTT	CASRFGPNTEAFF
TRBJ2-3	TRBV9	-	TRBD1	TGTGCCAGCAGCGCGGCCGGGACAGGGACGCAGTATTTT	CASSAAGTGTQYF
TRBJ2-3	TRBV5-1	-	-	TGCGCCAGCAGCTTCCTTCGTTTGGATACGCAGTATTTT	CASSFLRLDTQYF
TRBJ1-5	TRBV7-9	-	-	TGTGCCAGCAGCTTGGGCGGGTTAGTTCAGCCCCAGCATTTT	CASSLGGLVQPQHF
TRBJ2-7	TRBV28	-	-	TGTGCCAGCAGTGACAGGTCTGATTCCCACGAGCAGTACTTC	CASSDRSDSHEQYF
TRBJ2-1	TRBV7-9	-	TRBD2	TGTGCCAGCAGCGCTAGGGGACTAGCGGGAAACAATGAGCAGTTCTTC	CASSARGLAGNNEQFF
TRBJ2-1	TRBV27	-	TRBD2	TGTGCCAGCAGTTTAGTTGGGGACTACCCCATATACAATGAGCAGTTCTTC	CASSLVGDYPIYNEQFF